The 9 T cell receptor beta chains given below trace back to one sample, sequenced in a study of cytomegalovirus exposure and HLA in healthy donors. 13 Jbeta primers and 60 Vbeta primers were used for the PCR. Method: immunoSEQ multiplex PCR; TCRdb's copy keeps in-frame clones and lacks some. The data show about 67,000 clones, over 75% seen once. Sequencing was performed on PBMCs. These receptors came from a woman younger than 45 in good health and CMV-seropositive.

This sequence joins TRBV5-1 and TRBJ2-7, with TRBD1 matching 10 bases. V lost 4 bases and J lost 6; bases outside the gene matches: 7. Germline CDR1 and CDR2: SGHRS and YFSETQ. The CDR3 totals 14 residues. Here the CDR3 DNA reads TGCGCCAGCAGCCTAGGACAGGGGGTTTTCGAGCAGTACTTC. Its protein is CASSLGQGVFEQYF.

The V call is TRBV7-9, the J call TRBJ2-5, with 11 positions matching TRBD2. After removal of 2 bases from V and 2 bases from J, the junction contained 4 bases not matched to a gene. This CDR3 is 16 amino acids long. Germline assignment: CDR1 SEHNR and CDR2 FQNEAQ (reference sequence). CDR3 sequence: CASSLWLAGGQETQYF. CDR3 nucleotide sequence: TGTGCCAGCAGCTTATGGTTAGCGGGAGGGCAAGAGACCCAGTACTTC.

J is TRBJ1-2 and V is TRBV7-6; D possibly corresponds to TRBD1 (5 bases). Germline CDR1 SGHVS, CDR2 FNYEAQ. There are 13 residues in the CDR3. The V and J ends lost 4 bases and 2 bases respectively, with 8 bases between them. The CDR3 coding sequence is TGTGCCAGCAGCTCTGGGGCGAACTATGGCTACACCTTC. This sequence encodes CASSSGANYGYTF.

This clone was detected once. The gene calls are TRBV2 and TRBJ1-2, with 7 nucleotides matching TRBD1. Germline trimming cut 7 bases from V and 7 bases from J; bases unmatched to any gene: 9. CDR1 SNHLY and CDR2 FYNNEI come from the germline V gene. There are 13 residues in the CDR3. Written as DNA, the CDR3 is TGTGCCAGCACCTCGACAGGGCAGGGTGGCTACACCTTC. Protein sequence: CASTSTGQGGYTF.

This clone occurred once. The chain combines TRBV19 with TRBJ1-2; D not certain. Deletions cut 6 bases from V and 9 bases from J, with 14 bases between. In germline, CDR1 is LNHDA, CDR2 SQIVND (reference sequence). The CDR3 contains 12 residues. This chain's CDR3 is CASSAQSFSYTF. CDR3 nucleotides: TGTGCCAGTAGCGCCCAGTCCTTTAGCTACACCTTC.

The rearrangement uses TRBV6-5 and TRBJ1-4; 8 bases align to TRBD1. V trimming: 7 bases; J trimming: 10 bases; junction bases outside the gene matches: 11. The CDR3 consists of 14 residues. Germline V lookup: CDR1 MNHEY, CDR2 SVGAGI. The CDR3 DNA reads TGTGCCAGCACCCAATTGGACAGGGTTGGAAAACTGTTTTTT. Protein product: CASTQLDRVGKLFF.

This rearrangement joins TRBV9 to TRBJ2-5, with 7 positions matching TRBD1. With V trimmed by 3 bases and J by 2 bases, 13 bases remained unmatched. The germline V gene encodes CDR1 SGDLS and CDR2 YYNGEE. The CDR3 has 17 residues. CDR3 coding DNA: TGTGCCAGCAGCGGAATTCGAACGGGACAGAGTCAAGAGACCCAGTACTTC. Amino acids: CASSGIRTGQSQETQYF.

The chain carries TRBV6-1 and TRBJ2-5; tentatively, D is TRBD2 (5 bases). The J call may be mistaken, given a closer DNA end match to TRBJ2-7. Germline V lookup: CDR1 MNHNS, CDR2 SASEGT. The CDR3 consists of 13 residues. In nucleotides, the CDR3 is TGTGCCAGCAGTGGGCGGGTCGGGGTCGAGCAGTACTTC. This gives the protein CASSGRVGVEQYF.

The CDR3 DNA reads as TGTGCCTGGACCTCGGGGGTTTGGAAAACTGAAGCTTTCTTT. Its protein is CAWTSGVWKTEAFF. The chain joins TRBV30 to TRBJ1-1; perhaps TRBD1 as D (5 bases). The CDR3 has 14 residues. V dropped 4 bases and J dropped 5 bases, with 17 bases sitting between them. Germline CDR1 reads GTSNPN; CDR2 reads SVGIG (reference sequence).